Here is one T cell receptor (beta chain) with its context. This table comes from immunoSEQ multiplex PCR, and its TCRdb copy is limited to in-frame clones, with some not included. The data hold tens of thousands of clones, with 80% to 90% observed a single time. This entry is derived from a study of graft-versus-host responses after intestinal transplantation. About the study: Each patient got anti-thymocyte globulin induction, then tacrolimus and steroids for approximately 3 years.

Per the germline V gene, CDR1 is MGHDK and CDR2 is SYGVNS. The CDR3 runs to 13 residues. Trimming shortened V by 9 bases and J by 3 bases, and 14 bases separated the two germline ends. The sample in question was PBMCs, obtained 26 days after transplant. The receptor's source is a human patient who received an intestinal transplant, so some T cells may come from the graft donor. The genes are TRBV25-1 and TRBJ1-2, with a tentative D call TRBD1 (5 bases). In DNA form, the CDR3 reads TGTGCCAGTGGGGGGGATAATGACTATGGCTACACCTTC. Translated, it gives CASGGDNDYGYTF.